The clone carrying this T cell receptor beta chain has only a few counts. Its target is unknown. Arm-PCR with iRepertoire HTBI primers amplified the CDR3 regions for these TCR beta libraries. TCRdb called the multiplex PCR reads again in MiXCR, with one record for every CDR3 protein. The table includes around 500,000 distinct CDR3 sequences, roughly 13% detected once. Time point meaning: newly diagnosed GD, antithyroid drugs for less than 3 months. Researchers made the TCR library from RNA that was extracted from PBMCs. This entry comes from a study of regulatory T cells in long-lasting Graves disease. Notes on the study in general: Persistent patients had more shared public clonotypes (around 2,500) than new patients (about 1,000).

V was trimmed by 2 bases and J by 0 bases, leaving 11 bases between them. The CDR3 length is 16 residues. Germline CDR1 MNHEY, CDR2 SVGAGI. This same sample was also taken into another study, of T cells in Graves' hyperthyroidism and ophthalmopathy. That investigation notes: Carried out on the TCR CDR3, a first-round RT-PCR used the HTBI primer set.

The rearrangement joins TRBV6-5 to TRBJ2-1; D unclear. The sequence was collected from a man aged 30 to 39 with Graves disease. The sequenced sample was peripheral blood mononuclear cells (PBMCs), obtained at new diagnosis, from a patient treated with antithyroid drugs. Written as DNA, the CDR3 is TGTGCCAGCAGTTACGCCGCGCGCAGCTCCTACAATGAGCAGTTCTTC. Translating gives CASSYAARSSYNEQFF.